The 25 T cell receptor beta chains listed next were all sequenced from one sample in a study of T cells in Graves' hyperthyroidism and ophthalmopathy. Researchers took RNA transcripts and amplified the TCR beta CDR3 regions from them. When the TCR CDR3 underwent first-round RT-PCR, the HTBI primer set was used. TCRdb recomputed calls from the multiplex PCR reads with MiXCR, one row per CDR3 protein. The data contain approximately 520,000 distinct CDR3 sequences, roughly 24% of them singletons. The specimen sequenced was blood. These receptors were obtained from a woman in her 30s with Graves' ophthalmopathy.

This chain links TRBV25-1 with TRBJ2-7; D gene ambiguous. Germline loops: CDR1 MGHDK, CDR2 SYGVNS. CDR3 length: 13 residues. Trimming took off 6 bases at V and 2 bases at J, with 11 bases between the two ends. CDR3 amino acids: CASSRVSPYEQYF. The CDR3 DNA is TGTGCCAGCAGCCGCGTCTCCCCCTACGAGCAGTACTTC.

There are many counts of this clonotype. The gene calls are TRBV5-6 and TRBJ1-2; no clear D. Germline V gene lookup returns CDR1 SGHDT and CDR2 YYEEEE. The CDR3 sequence is 14 residues long. Trimming took 0 bases from V and 4 from J, leaving 10 bases between them. The CDR3 bases are TGTGCCAGCAGCTTGGTGTCACCCCTCTATGGCTACACCTTC. The encoded protein is CASSLVSPLYGYTF.

This clonotype was seen repeatedly, ten times or more. CDR3: CASSDEIGAGVRGYTF. In DNA, the CDR3 is TGTGCCAGCAGTGATGAAATTGGCGCAGGAGTGAGGGGCTACACCTTC. V usage is TRBV2 and J usage is TRBJ1-2; D unresolved. The CDR3 is made up of 16 amino acids. Germline V gene sequence: CDR1 SNHLY, CDR2 FYNNEI. V was pared by 3 bases and J by 8 bases, with 22 bases between. The whole variable domain, remainder taken from reference TRBV2 and TRBJ1-2, is EPEVTQTPSHQVTQMGQEVILRCVPISNHLYFYWYRQILGQKVEFLVSFYNNEISEKSEIFDDQFSVERPDGSNFTLKIRSTKLEDSAMYFCASSDEIGAGVRGYTFGSGTRLTVV.

This clonotype was detected many times. The V call is TRBV9, the J call TRBJ2-5, with 9 bases matching TRBD2. The CDR3 runs to 15 residues. V dropped 0 bases and J dropped 5; count of bases not matched to a gene: 5. Germline V CDR1 and CDR2: SGDLS, YYNGEE. The CDR3 bases are TGTGCCAGCAGCGTAGTTAGCGGGGGACCGGAGACCCAGTACTTC. Encoded protein: CASSVVSGGPETQYF.

This clonotype was observed at least ten times. The chain has TRBV12-3 or TRBV12-4 and TRBJ2-5; 8 bases are a match to TRBD2. Losses at the gene ends were 3 bases for V and 3 bases for J; bases not matched to a gene: 9. CDR3 length: 16 residues. CDR3 amino acids: CASSLASGSGEETQYF. The CDR3 coding sequence is TGTGCCAGCAGTTTGGCCTCTGGTAGCGGGGAAGAGACCCAGTACTTC.

This clonotype was seen a few times. J is TRBJ1-5 and V is TRBV18; 10 nucleotides match TRBD1. CDR1 and CDR2 from the germline V gene are KGHSH and LQKENI. This CDR3 region has 15 residues. J lost 4 bases, V lost 3 bases, and 3 bases had no gene match. In DNA form, the CDR3 reads TGTGCCAGCTCACCGGGGACAGGGGCAAATCAGCCCCAGCATTTT. It encodes CASSPGTGANQPQHF.

Notes on this clonotype: With a much larger clone just one base away, this may be a read error. The chain has TRBV18 and TRBJ1-1; no reliable D call. Germline V lookup: CDR1 KGHSH, CDR2 LQKENI. The CDR3 has 13 amino acids. The CDR3 region is CASSPGFDTEASF. DNA for the CDR3: TGTGCCAGCTCACCAGGGTTCGACACTGAAGCTTCCTTT.

This chain joins TRBV2 and TRBJ1-2, with D perhaps TRBD1 (5 bases). Trimming took off 8 bases at V and 6 bases at J, with 13 bases between the two ends. Germline CDR1 is SNHLY and CDR2 is FYNNEI. The CDR3 contains 12 residues. This CDR3 reads CASPTKGHGYTF. As DNA, the CDR3 is TGTGCCAGCCCGACAAAGGGGCATGGCTACACCTTC.

The rearrangement uses TRBV9 and TRBJ2-5, with D possibly being TRBD1 or TRBD2 (6 bases each). The CDR3 sequence is 15 residues long. Germline CDR1 and CDR2: SGDLS and YYNGEE. The V end lost 6 bases, the J end lost 5 bases, and 20 bases lay between the germline ends. For the CDR3, the DNA is TGTGCCAGCACGGCGGGGCAGGGGAGTGGGGAGACCCAGTACTTC. Encoded protein: CASTAGQGSGETQYF.

This clonotype was counted many times. The chain recombines TRBV30 with TRBJ2-5, with TRBD2 identical over 9 bases. CDR1 GTSNPN and CDR2 SVGIG come from the germline V gene (reference sequence). V lost 7 bases and J lost 4; bases outside the gene matches: 7. This CDR3 region has 13 residues. The CDR3 here is CASISGGGETQYF. The CDR3, as DNA: TGTGCCTCGATTAGCGGGGGTGGAGAGACCCAGTACTTC.

The chain uses TRBV27 and TRBJ1-2; TRBD1 is a possible D gene (5 bases). This CDR3 region has 13 residues. In germline, CDR1 is MNHEY, CDR2 SMNVEV (reference sequence). Trimming pared 8 bases from V and 4 bases from J, leaving 14 bases between. CDR3 in DNA: TGTGCCAGCCGCCCTATTGGGGGCTATGGCTACACCTTC. This translates into CASRPIGGYGYTF.

This chain joins TRBV13 and TRBJ2-7; D is unclear. V was trimmed by 4 bases and J by 4 bases, leaving 17 bases between them. Germline CDR1 PRHDT, CDR2 FYEKMQ (reference sequence). The length of the CDR3 is 15 residues. The CDR3 sequence is CASSYQDHSPYEQYF. The CDR3 coding sequence is TGTGCCAGCAGCTACCAGGACCACTCACCTTACGAGCAGTACTTC.

The rearrangement links TRBV14 to TRBJ1-5; tentatively, D is TRBD1 (5 bases). Germline V lookup: CDR1 SGHDN, CDR2 FVKESK. This CDR3 spans 16 amino acids. V shed 4 bases and J shed 0 bases, with 13 bases lying between them. CDR3: CASSRRGQYSNQPQHF. The CDR3 DNA follows: TGTGCCAGCAGCCGTCGGGGCCAGTATAGCAATCAGCCCCAGCATTTT.

Details on this clonotype: A much larger clone lies one base from this, so it may be a read error. The chain recombines TRBV12-3 or TRBV12-4 with TRBJ1-2; D uncertain. CDR3 size: 13 residues. DNA of the CDR3: TGTGCCAGCAGTTTTTCTCCCGGCTATGGCTACGCCTTC. It codes for CASSFSPGYGYAF.

The rearrangement uses TRBV6-2 or TRBV6-3 and TRBJ2-7, with D possibly TRBD1 on 6 matching bases. The germline V gene has CDR1 MNHEY and CDR2 SVGEGT. Trimming cost V 10 bases and J 2 bases, with 12 bases left between them. The CDR3 runs 12 residues. CDR3 region: CATRDTTYEQYF. The CDR3 coding sequence is TGTGCCACCCGGGACACAACCTACGAGCAGTACTTC.

The chain uses TRBV28 and TRBJ2-7, with D possibly being TRBD1 (5 bases). The V end lost 7 bases, the J end lost 0 bases, and 16 bases lay between the germline ends. Germline V gives CDR1 MDHEN, CDR2 SYDVKM. The length of the CDR3 is 15 residues. CDR3 sequence reads: CASNPFRASSYEQYF. CDR3 nucleotide sequence: TGTGCCAGCAACCCCTTCAGGGCCAGCTCCTACGAGCAGTACTTC. The whole variable domain, filled in from reference TRBV28 and TRBJ2-7, reads DVKVTQSSRYLVKRTGEKVFLECVQDMDHENMFWYRQDPGLGLRLIYFSYDVKMKEKGDIPEGYSVSREKKERFSLILESASTNQTSMYLCASNPFRASSYEQYFGPGTRLTVT.

This rearrangement joins TRBV9 to TRBJ2-7; possibly TRBD2 for D (5 bases). There are 15 residues in the CDR3. Trimming removed 4 bases from V and 2 bases from J, with 16 bases in between. Per germline, CDR1 SGDLS and CDR2 YYNGEE. The chain's CDR3 is CASSPEANPTYEQYF. In DNA, the CDR3 is TGTGCCAGCAGCCCGGAGGCCAACCCGACCTACGAGCAGTACTTC.

This clonotype was counted a few times. V usage is TRBV7-9 and J usage is TRBJ1-1; D unclear. Germline V gives CDR1 SEHNR, CDR2 FQNEAQ (reference sequence). The CDR3 runs 13 residues. The V end was cut by 0 bases, the J end by 7 bases, with 9 bases between. The chain's CDR3 is CASSLARFGEAFF. Here the CDR3 DNA reads TGTGCCAGCAGCTTAGCCAGATTTGGTGAAGCTTTCTTT.

Many counts were recorded for this clonotype. The chain joins TRBV20-1 to TRBJ2-6, with a possible D match to TRBD1 (5 bases). Trimming cost V 4 bases and J 3 bases, with 10 bases left between them. The germline V gene encodes CDR1 DFQATT and CDR2 SNEGSKA (reference sequence). The CDR3 length is 14 residues. CDR3 sequence: CSATQGNGANVLTF. As DNA, the CDR3 is TGCAGTGCTACTCAGGGTAATGGGGCCAACGTCCTGACTTTC.

Regarding this clonotype: A much larger clone lies a single base off, so this may be a read error. This chain's CDR3 is CASSGTGHYEQYF. As DNA, the CDR3 is TGTGCCAGCAGTGGGACAGGGCACTACGAGCAGTACTTC. The chain combines TRBV28 with TRBJ2-7, with 9 positions matching TRBD1. The CDR3 is 13 amino acids. Germline values: CDR1 MDHEN, CDR2 SYDVKM. V trimming: 5 bases; J trimming: 3 bases; junction bases outside the gene matches: 2.

For this clonotype: The CDR3 end shows no conserved phenylalanine or tryptophan, and so a read error is likely. The genes are TRBV20-1 and TRBJ2-7; possibly TRBD1 or TRBD2 for D (5 bases each). Trimming removed 1 base at V and 3 bases at J, with 13 bases between. Germline CDR1 is DFQATT and CDR2 is SNEGSKA (reference sequence). The CDR3 extends over 14 amino acids. DNA of the CDR3: TGCAGTGCTAGAGGTCCAGGGACGAACTACGAGCAGTACTAC. Protein sequence: CSARGPGTNYEQYY.

The J gene is TRBJ1-5, the V gene TRBV4-3, with unresolved D. The CDR3 sequence is 15 residues long. Germline CDR1 LGHNA, CDR2 YSLEER. Trimming took off 0 bases at V and 5 bases at J, with 11 bases between the two ends. In DNA form, the CDR3 reads TGCGCCAGCAGCCAAGAGAGGCGGGGTTATCAGCCCCAGCATTTT. It specifies CASSQERRGYQPQHF.

V usage is TRBV5-1 and J usage is TRBJ2-4; TRBD1 agrees at 7 bases. From germline, CDR1 is SGHRS and CDR2 YFSETQ. CDR3 size: 15 residues. Unmatched junction bases numbered 15, after V lost 8 bases and J lost 7 bases. The CDR3 loop reads CASSYRGIGVNIQYF. In DNA, the CDR3 is TGCGCCAGTTCCTACAGGGGAATCGGGGTGAACATTCAGTACTTC.

This clonotype was counted ten times or more. The genes are TRBV6-5 and TRBJ1-1; D is perhaps TRBD1 (6 bases). The CDR3 runs to 17 residues. Germline CDR1 MNHEY, CDR2 SVGAGI. V dropped 0 bases and J dropped 0 bases, with 14 bases sitting between them. DNA for the CDR3: TGTGCCAGCAGTTACTCGACCGGGGGCGGCATGAACACTGAAGCTTTCTTT. Protein: CASSYSTGGGMNTEAFF.

The rearrangement uses TRBV6-1 and TRBJ2-7, with 14 positions matching TRBD2. J was trimmed by 5 bases and V by 5 bases; bases with no gene match: 8. This CDR3 comprises 16 residues. Germline V gives CDR1 MNHNS, CDR2 SASEGT. For the CDR3, the DNA is TGTGCCAGCAGTCGTGGGGGACTAGCGGGAGTTCACGAGCAGTACTTC. Translating gives CASSRGGLAGVHEQYF.